Each of the 3 T cell receptor beta chains below was sequenced from the same sample in a study of T cells in Graves' hyperthyroidism and ophthalmopathy. RNA transcripts yielded amplified TCR beta CDR3 regions. RT-PCR in the first round (using the HTBI primer set) targeted the TCR CDR3. MiXCR, run by TCRdb on the multiplex PCR reads, gives a single entry per CDR3 protein. The sample shows about 300,000 distinct CDR3 sequences, roughly a fifth of them seen only once. What was sequenced was blood. These receptor sequences come from a man between 45 and 60 years old with Graves' ophthalmopathy.

This clonotype has just a few counts. This CDR3 reads CASSQGQGFNEQFF. In nucleotides, the CDR3 is TGTGCCAGCAGCCAGGGACAAGGATTCAATGAGCAGTTCTTC. The rearrangement uses TRBV14 and TRBJ2-1, with a possible D match to TRBD1 (6 bases). This CDR3 has 14 amino acids. Germline lookup yields CDR1 SGHDN and CDR2 FVKESK. V gave up 3 bases and J gave up 6 bases, with 12 bases separating them.

This clonotype was detected only a few times. The rearrangement joins TRBV7-9 to TRBJ2-5; the D gene is possibly TRBD2 (6 bases). Looked up from germline, CDR1 is SEHNR and CDR2 is FQNEAQ (reference sequence). Trimming removed 5 bases at V and 4 bases at J, with 11 bases between. This CDR3 has 13 amino acids. The CDR3 protein is CASSRGAGETQYF. The CDR3, as DNA: TGTGCCAGCAGCCGCGGGGCGGGAGAGACCCAGTACTTC.

The chain is built from TRBV5-1 and TRBJ2-7, with D perhaps TRBD1 (5 bases). The germline CDR1 and CDR2 sequences are SGHRS and YFSETQ. Trimming took 2 bases from V and 0 from J, leaving 15 bases between them. This CDR3 spans 16 amino acids. CDR3 DNA sequence: TGCGCCAGCAGCTTTTCCCCTTCACAGGCCTCCTACGAGCAGTACTTC. Its protein product is CASSFSPSQASYEQYF.